The present T cell receptor beta chain was sequenced within a study of cytomegalovirus exposure and HLA in healthy donors. Notes on the study in general: Some TCR beta chains (around 160 of them) were listed as cytomegalovirus-associated. Among the CMV-associated chains, three were confirmed in vitro as specific for CMV antigens. Information on immune exposure was restricted to one variable (CMV serostatus).

As regards this clone: Its antigen remains unknown.

Germline V gene sequence: CDR1 SQVTM, CDR2 ANQGSEA. V lost 7 bases and J lost 6, with 21 bases in between. This CDR3 region has 15 residues. The PCR made use of 60 Vbeta and 13 Jbeta primers. The method was immunoSEQ multiplex PCR; TCRdb's version includes in-frame clones alone and lacks a portion of them. Of over 70,000 clones listed, 78% are singletons. The chain links TRBV29-1 to TRBJ2-2; D is possibly TRBD2 (7 bases). This sequence originates from a male donor in good health and CMV-seropositive. The sequenced material came from PBMCs. The CDR3 DNA reads as TGCAGCGCCCCCGGGGGGCCAGGGACCGCCGGGGAGCTGTTTTTT. Translating it yields CSAPGGPGTAGELFF.